This TCR beta chain emerged from a study of technical replicates of blood from several donors. The assay was immunoSEQ multiplex PCR, and TCRdb's table has in-frame clones only and misses some. Seen here are 80,000 to 100,000 clones, approximately 96% observed once, and the top ten hold approximately 0.37%. Sequenced: T cells isolated from PBMCs. The clonotype comes from a human donor in good health.

CDR3 sequence reads: CASSLVHTRVTETQYF. CDR3 sequence (DNA): TGCGCCAGCAGCTTGGTTCATACTAGAGTTACGGAGACCCAGTACTTC. The chain carries TRBV5-1 and TRBJ2-5; D perhaps matches TRBD2 (5 bases). Germline CDR1 reads SGHRS; CDR2 reads YFSETQ. The CDR3 is 16 residues long. Trimming pared 0 bases from V and 5 bases from J, leaving 17 bases between. Variable domain in full (rest from reference TRBV5-1 and TRBJ2-5): KAGVTQTPRYLIKTRGQQVTLSCSPISGHRSVSWYQQTPGQGLQFLFEYFSETQRNKGNFPGRFSGRQFSNSRSEMNVSTLELGDSALYLCASSLVHTRVTETQYFGPGTRLLVL.